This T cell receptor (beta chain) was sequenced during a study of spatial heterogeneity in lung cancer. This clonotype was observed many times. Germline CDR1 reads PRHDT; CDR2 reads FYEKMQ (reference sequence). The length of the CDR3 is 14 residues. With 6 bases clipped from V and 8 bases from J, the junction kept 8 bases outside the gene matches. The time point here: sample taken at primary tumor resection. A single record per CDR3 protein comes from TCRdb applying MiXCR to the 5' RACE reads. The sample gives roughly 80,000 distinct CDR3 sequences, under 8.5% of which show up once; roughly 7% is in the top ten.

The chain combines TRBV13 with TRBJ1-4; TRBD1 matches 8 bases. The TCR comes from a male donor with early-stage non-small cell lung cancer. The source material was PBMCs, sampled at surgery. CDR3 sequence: CASRAGTGSEKLFF. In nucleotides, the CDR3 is TGTGCCAGCAGGGCCGGGACAGGATCGGAAAAACTGTTTTTT.